The source of this TCR beta chain is a study of spatial heterogeneity in lung cancer. Notes on the study in general: Tumoral mutation counts were tracked by counts of expanded intratumoral alpha and beta TCRs.

In TCRdb, the 5' RACE reads were re-called with MiXCR into one record per CDR3 protein. The data hold 20,000 to 25,000 distinct CDR3 sequences, with roughly 15% observed a single time. Worth noting for this clonotype: What it binds is unknown.

Time point reported: sample taken at primary tumor resection. The material sequenced was lung tumor tissue, taken at surgery. The TCR comes from a female donor with early-stage non-small cell lung cancer.

The CDR3 protein is CASSMGFLVGEQFF. The CDR3 DNA sequence: TGTGCCAGTAGTATGGGTTTTCTAGTCGGGGAGCAGTTCTTC. The chain is built from TRBV19 and TRBJ2-1, with unresolved D. Germline values: CDR1 LNHDA, CDR2 SQIVND (reference sequence). CDR3 length: 14 amino acids. The ends were cut back, 3 bases at V and 10 bases at J, with 16 bases in the middle.